Listed below are T cell receptor beta chains from one sample, sequenced in a study of somatic mutations in cytotoxic T cells in rheumatoid arthritis. Clones were sequenced by immunoSEQ multiplex PCR, and TCRdb holds only the in-frame ones, with some missing. The sample holds roughly 5,000 clones; around 73% are singletons and the top ten take under 30%. The specimen was CD8+ T cells sorted from blood. These receptors were taken from an adult with rheumatoid arthritis. CDR3s include the opening cysteine and the closing phenylalanine or tryptophan. D genes are given only for firm matches. Where a row states a size, it is once, few, many or the class of an expanded clone; other rows omit it.

d_gene,j_gene,abundance,v_gene,CDR3nt,CDR3aa
.,TRBJ1-2,.,TRBV28,TGTGCCAGCACCTCTACAGGACGAGTCTATGGCTACACCTTC,CASTSTGRVYGYTF
.,TRBJ1-1,.,TRBV4-1,TGCGCCAGCAGCCAAGGGTTAAGGACTTCGAACACTGAAGCTTTCTTT,CASSQGLRTSNTEAFF
TRBD1,TRBJ2-7,few,TRBV27,TGTGCCAGCAGCTTTGTCCAGGGGGCTTACGAGCAGTACTTC,CASSFVQGAYEQYF
.,TRBJ2-7,.,TRBV9,TGTGCCAGCAGCCCCGGGGTCCCTCCCTACGAGCAGTACTTC,CASSPGVPPYEQYF
.,TRBJ1-1,once,TRBV27,TGTGCCAGTCACCTCGGGGGGACGACTGAAGCTTTCTTT,CASHLGGTTEAFF
TRBD2,TRBJ2-3,.,TRBV5-1,TGCGCCAGCAGCCCGGGAGGGGCTACAGATACGCAGTATTTT,CASSPGGATDTQYF
.,TRBJ2-7,.,TRBV7-3,TGTGCCAGCAGCCCCGGGCCAGGGGGGGGAGAGGAGCAGTACTTC,CASSPGPGGGEEQYF
.,TRBJ2-3,.,TRBV11-2,TGTGCCAGCAGCCGAAGAACCACAGATACGCAGTATTTT,CASSRRTTDTQYF
.,TRBJ1-1,.,TRBV9,TGTGCCAGCAGCACGGGTTTTTCCCCGGTCTTT,CASSTGFSPVF
TRBD2,TRBJ2-5,.,TRBV11-2,TGTGCCAGCAGCCCTCGACTAGCGGGGGGGCAAGAGACCCAGTACTTC,CASSPRLAGGQETQYF
.,TRBJ1-6,.,TRBV7-2,TGTGCCAGCAGCTTTGTGGGGAGAGAGGTTGGGACCCTCCACTTT,CASSFVGREVGTLHF
.,TRBJ2-5,.,TRBV11-3,TGTGCCAGCAGCTCCGTAGGGAGCCCAGGGACCCAGTACTTC,CASSSVGSPGTQYF
.,TRBJ1-1,.,TRBV27,TGTGCCAGCAGTTTTAAGGGCGGAGCTGAAGCTTTCTTT,CASSFKGGAEAFF
.,TRBJ2-6,.,TRBV7-9,TGTGCCAGCAGCTTAGCGCTGTCGGGGGCCCGCTCTGGGGCCAACGTCCTGACTTTC,CASSLALSGARSGANVLTF
.,TRBJ2-5,large,TRBV21-1,TGTGCCAGCAGCAATTGGGAAGGGGGGCGATCACAAGAGACCCAGTACTTC,CASSNWEGGRSQETQYF
.,TRBJ2-3,few,TRBV28,TGTGCCAGCAGGGTACGGGCAGGGGGCACAGATACGCAGTATTTT,CASRVRAGGTDTQYF
TRBD1,TRBJ2-3,.,TRBV9,TGTGCCAGCAGCGGCGGACAGGGCACAGATACGCAGTATTTT,CASSGGQGTDTQYF
.,TRBJ1-1,few,TRBV21-1,TGTGCCAGCGCAGGGGGCCGGGTGAACACTGAAGCTTTCTTT,CASAGGRVNTEAFF
.,TRBJ2-2,.,TRBV7-2,TGTGCCAGCAGCTCCGACAGGGAGGGCACCGGGGAGCTGTTTTTT,CASSSDREGTGELFF
TRBD1,TRBJ1-5,once,TRBV6-1,TGTGCCAGCGAGGAGGACAGGGCCAACAATCAGCCCCAGCATTTT,CASEEDRANNQPQHF
.,TRBJ1-2,.,TRBV5-4,TGTGCCAGCAGCTTGGAACTCCGTGGCTACACCTTC,CASSLELRGYTF
.,TRBJ2-3,.,TRBV28,TGTGCCAGCGGATTTGGTCCGACAGGTCGCACAGATACGCAGTATTTT,CASGFGPTGRTDTQYF
.,TRBJ1-1,.,TRBV11-2,TGTGCCAGCAGCCCCAAACGAATCAGAGGGGCCTGGGGAAACACTGAAGCTTTCTTT,CASSPKRIRGAWGNTEAFF
.,TRBJ2-7,few,TRBV7-8,TGTGCCAGCAGCCCGAACGCCGACGAGCAGTACTTC,CASSPNADEQYF
.,TRBJ1-4,.,TRBV5-4,TGTGCCAGTTTCGGCGGGGAAGTCGGTGAAAAACTGTTTTTT,CASFGGEVGEKLFF
TRBD2,TRBJ2-1,.,TRBV29-1,TGCAGCTACGGGGGGGTAGCGAGCGGGTTTGAGCAGTTCTTC,CSYGGVASGFEQFF
.,TRBJ2-3,.,TRBV27,TGTGCCAGCAGTCTGAACCCGGGCACAGATACGCAGTATTTT,CASSLNPGTDTQYF
.,TRBJ2-7,once,TRBV21-1,TGTGCCAGCAGCAAAGGGCAGGGTTACGAGCAGTACTTC,CASSKGQGYEQYF
.,TRBJ1-4,.,TRBV19,TGTGCCAGTAGTATAACTCCAGGGATTAATGAAAAACTGTTTTTT,CASSITPGINEKLFF
.,TRBJ2-7,few,TRBV2,TGTGCCAGCAGTGAGAACGGGGCTAGCTCCTACGAGCAGTACTTC,CASSENGASSYEQYF
.,TRBJ1-2,.,TRBV7-9,TGTGCCAGCAGCTTAGGTTATTCTTATGGCTACACCTTC,CASSLGYSYGYTF
TRBD1,TRBJ2-1,.,TRBV19,TGTGCCAGTAGTACCACCGGGACAGACCCCTTTATCGAGCAGTTCTTC,CASSTTGTDPFIEQFF
.,TRBJ2-7,.,TRBV29-1,TGCAGCGTTGAGGAGGGAACCTACGAGCAGTACTTC,CSVEEGTYEQYF
TRBD1,TRBJ1-1,few,TRBV9,TGTGCCAGCAGCGCGGCTGACAGGGGAAGTGAAGCTTTCTTT,CASSAADRGSEAFF
TRBD2,TRBJ2-3,once,TRBV5-6,TGTGCCAGCAGCTGGACTAGCGGGGGCACAGATACGCAGTATTTT,CASSWTSGGTDTQYF
.,TRBJ1-3,once,TRBV9,TGTGCCAGCAGCGCATTGTATCGGGACACCATATATTTT,CASSALYRDTIYF
TRBD2,TRBJ2-1,.,TRBV19,TGTGCCAGTCTTCCACTAGCGGGGGCCCCCGGAGCCTACAATGAGCAGTTCTTC,CASLPLAGAPGAYNEQFF
.,TRBJ1-2,.,TRBV6-6,TGTGCCACCGGGGGGGGCTACACCTTC,CATGGGYTF
.,TRBJ2-3,.,TRBV2,TGTGCCAGCAGTGACCGCACAGATACGCAGTATTTT,CASSDRTDTQYF
.,TRBJ1-3,.,TRBV7-8,TGTGCCAGCAGCTTAGGGGGAAACACCATATATTTT,CASSLGGNTIYF
.,TRBJ1-1,once,TRBV15,TGTGCCACCAGCAGAGATGGGGTGTTGGGGACTGAAGCTTTCTTT,CATSRDGVLGTEAFF
.,TRBJ1-2,few,TRBV2,TGTGCCAGCAGTGAAGTCGGATCCGGGGGCAGGTACGGCTACACCTTC,CASSEVGSGGRYGYTF
TRBD2,TRBJ2-7,.,TRBV4-1,TGCGCCAGCAGCCTAGGACTAGCGGGCTTCGAGCAGTACTTC,CASSLGLAGFEQYF
.,TRBJ2-6,once,TRBV5-1,TGCGCCAGCAGCATAGGATCTGGGGCCAACGTCCTGACTTTC,CASSIGSGANVLTF
.,TRBJ1-2,.,TRBV7-9,TGTGCCAGCAGCTTAATGAGGGGTGAAGCTAACTATGGCTACACCTTC,CASSLMRGEANYGYTF
.,TRBJ1-3,.,TRBV7-3,TGTGCCAGCAGCTTCGAGCCAGGAAACACCATATATTTT,CASSFEPGNTIYF